This T cell receptor (beta chain) was recovered during a study of T cells expressing NK-cell markers. About the study: Each TCR beta repertoire originated in sorted T cells that were CD3+CD56+NKG2C+, CD3+CD56+NKG2C- or CD3+CD56-NKG2C+. Sequencing covered eight donors, seven HCMV-seropositive and one seronegative. Findings of the study overall: Whether expanded NKG2C+ T cell clones were HCMV-specific remained unclear.

TCRdb reprocessed the 5' RACE reads and reports one entry per CDR3 protein, with no DNA. The sample includes some 600,000 distinct CDR3 sequences. Per the germline V gene, CDR1 is MDHEN and CDR2 is SYDVKM. The CDR3 is 12 amino acids. Of note for this clonotype: What it recognizes is unknown.

The J gene is TRBJ2-1, the V gene TRBV28. This sequence was found in a man aged 18 to 35 in good health. Source material: blood T cells: a sorted CD56 or NKG2C T cell subset, CD4+ or CD8+ T cells, or bulk PBMC T cells (not recorded which). The chain's CDR3 is CASNGGRNEQFF.